The T cell receptor (beta chain) under discussion was sequenced for a study of T cell repertoires in cytomegalovirus infection. Study background: Public TCR beta signatures indicated both CMV infection and matching HLA type.

This clonotype was counted only a few times. Its target is not known. Notes on the study in general: Individuals carrying CMV plus the relevant HLA were identified by cumulative frequency of public TCR beta families. The response measured ex vivo was dominated by TCR beta clonotypes (HLA-C-restricted and CMV-specific).

Each CDR3 protein is one row after TCRdb ran MiXCR on the reads. This sample has 630,000 or so distinct CDR3 sequences; 20% to 30% occur once, and the top ten carry 7.5% to 9%. The CDR3 runs 14 residues. Trimming removed 2 bases at V and 0 bases at J, with 4 bases between. Source material: CD8+ T cells from PBMCs. The rearrangement uses TRBV12-3 or TRBV12-4 and TRBJ1-4, with D uncertain. The sequence was obtained from a human donor in good health (CMV status not recorded). Some clones in this sample may be carry-over from other donors' samples. CDR3 region: CASSLRSTNEKLFF. CDR3 bases: TGTGCCAGCAGTTTACGGTCAACTAATGAAAAACTGTTTTTT.